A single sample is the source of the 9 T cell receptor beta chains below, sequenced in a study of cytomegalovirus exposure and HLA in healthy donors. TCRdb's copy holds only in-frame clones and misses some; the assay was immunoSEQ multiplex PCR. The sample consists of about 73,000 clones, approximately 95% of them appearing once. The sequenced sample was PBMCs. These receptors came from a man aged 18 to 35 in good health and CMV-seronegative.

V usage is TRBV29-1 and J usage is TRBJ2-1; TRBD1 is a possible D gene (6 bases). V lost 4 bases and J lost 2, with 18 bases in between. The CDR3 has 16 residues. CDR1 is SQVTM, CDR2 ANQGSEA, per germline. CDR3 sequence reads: CSVGLFLDSTYNEQFF. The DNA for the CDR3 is TGCAGCGTTGGGCTTTTTTTGGACAGTACCTACAATGAGCAGTTCTTC.

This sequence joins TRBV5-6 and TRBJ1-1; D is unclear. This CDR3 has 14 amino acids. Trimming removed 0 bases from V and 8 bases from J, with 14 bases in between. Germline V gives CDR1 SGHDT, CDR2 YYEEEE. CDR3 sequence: CASSLGSISLEAFF. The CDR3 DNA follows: TGTGCCAGCAGCTTGGGGTCCATTAGCCTAGAAGCTTTCTTT.

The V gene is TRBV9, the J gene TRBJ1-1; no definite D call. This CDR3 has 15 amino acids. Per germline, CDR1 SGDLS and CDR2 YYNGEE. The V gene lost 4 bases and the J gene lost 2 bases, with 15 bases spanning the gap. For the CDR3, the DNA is TGTGCCAGCAGCCCCGTTACCGGTCTAAACACTGAAGCTTTCTTT. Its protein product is CASSPVTGLNTEAFF.

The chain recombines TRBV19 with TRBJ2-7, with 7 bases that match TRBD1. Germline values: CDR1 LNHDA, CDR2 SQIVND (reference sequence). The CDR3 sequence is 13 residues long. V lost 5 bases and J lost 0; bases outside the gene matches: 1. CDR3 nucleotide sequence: TGTGCCAGTAGTCGACAGGGCTCCTACGAGCAGTACTTC. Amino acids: CASSRQGSYEQYF.

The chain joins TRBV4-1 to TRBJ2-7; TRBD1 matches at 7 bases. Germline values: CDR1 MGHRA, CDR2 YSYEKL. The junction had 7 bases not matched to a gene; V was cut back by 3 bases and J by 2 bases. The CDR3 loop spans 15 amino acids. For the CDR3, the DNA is TGCGCCAGCAGCCAGACAGGGCAGGGAGCCTACGAGCAGTACTTC. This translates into CASSQTGQGAYEQYF.

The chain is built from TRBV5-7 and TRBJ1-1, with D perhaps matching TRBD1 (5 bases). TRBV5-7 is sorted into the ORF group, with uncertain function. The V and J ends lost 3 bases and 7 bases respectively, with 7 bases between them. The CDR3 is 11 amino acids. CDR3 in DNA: TGTGCCAGCAGCTGGGGGGGTGAAGCTTTCTTT. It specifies CASSWGGEAFF.

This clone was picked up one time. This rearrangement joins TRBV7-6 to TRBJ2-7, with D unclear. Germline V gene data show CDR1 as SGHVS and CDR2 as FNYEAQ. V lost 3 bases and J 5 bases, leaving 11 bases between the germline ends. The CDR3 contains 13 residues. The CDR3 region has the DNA TGTGCCAGCAGCTTCGCGGTTCAGAACGAGCAGTACTTC. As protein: CASSFAVQNEQYF.

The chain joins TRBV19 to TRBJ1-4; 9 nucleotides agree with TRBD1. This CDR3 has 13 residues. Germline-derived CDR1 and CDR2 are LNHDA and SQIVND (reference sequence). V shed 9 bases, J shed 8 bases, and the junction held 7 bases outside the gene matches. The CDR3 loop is CASLQGANEKLFF. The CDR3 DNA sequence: TGTGCCAGCTTACAGGGGGCGAACGAAAAACTGTTTTTT. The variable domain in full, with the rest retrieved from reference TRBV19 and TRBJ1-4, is DGGITQSPKYLFRKEGQNVTLSCEQNLNHDAMYWYRQDPGQGLRLIYYSQIVNDFQKGDIAEGYSVSREKKESFPLTVTSAQKNPTAFYLCASLQGANEKLFFGSGTQLSVL.

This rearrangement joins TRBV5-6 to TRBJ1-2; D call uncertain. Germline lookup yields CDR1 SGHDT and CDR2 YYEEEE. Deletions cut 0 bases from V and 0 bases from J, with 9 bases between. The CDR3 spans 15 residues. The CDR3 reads CASSLDRAANYGYTF. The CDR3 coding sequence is TGTGCCAGCAGCTTGGACAGAGCCGCTAACTATGGCTACACCTTC.